This is a list of T cell receptor beta chains from one sample in a study of cytomegalovirus exposure and HLA in healthy donors. Only in-frame clones appear in the TCRdb table, and some are missing; sequencing was by immunoSEQ multiplex PCR. The sample lists about 160,000 clones, roughly 80% occurring once. Sequencing was performed on PBMCs. The receptors were sampled from a man aged 18-30 years in good health and CMV-seropositive. CDR3s include the opening cysteine and the closing phenylalanine or tryptophan. A D gene is named only where the DNA matches it firmly. Size is omitted from some rows. Given values are once, few, many or a class for expanded clones.

j_call,cdr3_length,clone_size,v_call,d_call,cdr3_nt,cdr3_aa
TRBJ2-7,15,.,TRBV4-2,TRBD1,TGTGCCAGCAGCCTTGGGACAGGGGACAATTACGAGCAGTACTTC,CASSLGTGDNYEQYF
TRBJ2-2,12,.,TRBV27,.,TGTGCCAGCAGTTTACGCACCGGGGAGCTGTTTTTT,CASSLRTGELFF
TRBJ1-3,15,once,TRBV7-2,.,TGTGCCAGCAGCGGAACAGGGAGTTTTGGAAACACCATATATTTT,CASSGTGSFGNTIYF
TRBJ2-7,14,.,TRBV19,.,TGTGCCAGTAGTATAACAGGGGACTCCTCCGAGCAGTACTTC,CASSITGDSSEQYF
TRBJ1-3,16,.,TRBV4-3,.,TGCGCCAGCAGCCAAGCCCCGCAGGGCCGAGGAAACACCATATATTTT,CASSQAPQGRGNTIYF
TRBJ2-1,18,.,TRBV29-1,TRBD1,TGCAGCGTTGATCACCTTGGACAGGGAAGGAGCTCCTACAATGAGCAGTTCTTC,CSVDHLGQGRSSYNEQFF
TRBJ2-7,15,.,TRBV7-2,TRBD2,TGTGCCAGCAGGCTTACTAGCGGGGGGCCTTACGAGCAGTACTTC,CASRLTSGGPYEQYF
TRBJ2-1,15,.,TRBV5-1,TRBD2,TGCGCCAGCAGCCTGTCTAGCGGGGGCCACAATGAGCAGTTCTTC,CASSLSSGGHNEQFF
TRBJ2-7,16,once,TRBV19,TRBD2,TGTGCCAGTAGTAAAACGACTAGCGGGAGCCCCTACGAGCAGTACTTC,CASSKTTSGSPYEQYF
TRBJ1-4,16,.,TRBV5-6,.,TGTGCCAGCAGCTTGGGGCCGCAGTCGACTAATGAAAAACTGTTTTTT,CASSLGPQSTNEKLFF
TRBJ2-5,15,few,TRBV23-1,TRBD1,TGCGCCAGCCCGAGGGACAGGGAGCAACCGGAGACCCAGTACTTC,CASPRDREQPETQYF
TRBJ1-1,12,.,TRBV5-4,.,TGTGCCAGCGGACAGCTCAACACTGAAGCTTTCTTT,CASGQLNTEAFF
TRBJ2-1,13,.,TRBV7-3,.,TGTGCCAGCAGCTTAAGCGGGCACAATGAGCAGTTCTTC,CASSLSGHNEQFF
TRBJ2-7,13,few,TRBV14,.,TGTGCCAGCAGCCAAGAATCAGGGCGAGAGCAGTACTTC,CASSQESGREQYF
TRBJ1-1,13,once,TRBV13,.,TGTGCCAGCAGCTTACCGGTGAACACTGAAGCTTTCTTT,CASSLPVNTEAFF
TRBJ2-3,17,.,TRBV18,TRBD2,TGTGCCAGCTCACCATCTAATGGCGGGGGGGCGGCAGATACGCAGTATTTT,CASSPSNGGGAADTQYF
TRBJ1-1,15,few,TRBV30,.,TGTGCCTCCCAGGGCCCACGGGGGTGGAACACTGAAGCTTTCTTT,CASQGPRGWNTEAFF
TRBJ2-1,15,.,TRBV7-2,TRBD1,TGTGCCAGCAGTTTGGGACAGGCCGCCTACAATGAGCAGTTCTTC,CASSLGQAAYNEQFF
TRBJ2-6,15,.,TRBV7-6,.,TGTGCCAGCACCCCAGGCCGGAACGGGGCCAACGTCCTGACTTTC,CASTPGRNGANVLTF
TRBJ1-3,16,.,TRBV7-8,.,TGTGCCAGCAGCTTCCAAGGACAGAGCTCTGGAAACACCATATATTTT,CASSFQGQSSGNTIYF
TRBJ2-7,13,.,TRBV7-9,TRBD1,TGTGCCAGCAGCACAGGGGCGGGCTACGAGCAGTACTTC,CASSTGAGYEQYF
TRBJ2-1,14,once,TRBV6-5,TRBD2,TGTGCCAGCACCCAATGGGGCGGGAGGGGGGAGCAGTTCTTC,CASTQWGGRGEQFF
TRBJ1-1,17,.,TRBV9,TRBD1,TGTGCCAGCAGCTCCCCCGGGACAGGGCGTCTGAACACTGAAGCTTTCTTT,CASSSPGTGRLNTEAFF
TRBJ1-1,16,.,TRBV28,.,TGTGCCAGCAGTGGCCCGGACGGGGGAGGCGACACTGAAGCTTTCTTT,CASSGPDGGGDTEAFF
TRBJ1-2,11,.,TRBV5-4,TRBD1,TGTGCCAGCACCCGAGGGACAGGGATAGTCTTC,CASTRGTGIVF